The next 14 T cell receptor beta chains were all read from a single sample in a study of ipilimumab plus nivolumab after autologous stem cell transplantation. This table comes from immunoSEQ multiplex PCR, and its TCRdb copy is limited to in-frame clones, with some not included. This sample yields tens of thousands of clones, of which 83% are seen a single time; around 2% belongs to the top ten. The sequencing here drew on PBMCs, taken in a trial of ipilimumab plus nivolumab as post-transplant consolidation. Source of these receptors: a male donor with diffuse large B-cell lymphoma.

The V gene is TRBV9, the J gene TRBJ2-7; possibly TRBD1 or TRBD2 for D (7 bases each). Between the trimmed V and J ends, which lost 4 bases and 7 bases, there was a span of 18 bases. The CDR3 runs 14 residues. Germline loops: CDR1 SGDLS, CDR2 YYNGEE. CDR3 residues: CASSPRGGLGEQYF. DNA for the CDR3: TGTGCCAGCAGCCCCAGGGGGGGCTTGGGTGAGCAGTACTTC.

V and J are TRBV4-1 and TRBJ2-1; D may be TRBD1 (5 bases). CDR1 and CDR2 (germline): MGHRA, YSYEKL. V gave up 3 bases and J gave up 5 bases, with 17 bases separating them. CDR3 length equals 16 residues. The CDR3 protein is CASSHTRVLRDNEQFF. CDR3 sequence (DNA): TGCGCCAGCAGCCATACCAGGGTTCTACGCGACAATGAGCAGTTCTTC.

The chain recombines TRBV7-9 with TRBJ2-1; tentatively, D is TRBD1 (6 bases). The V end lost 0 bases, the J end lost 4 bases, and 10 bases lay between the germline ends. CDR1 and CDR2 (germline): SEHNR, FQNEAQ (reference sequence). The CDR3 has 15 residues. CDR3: CASSLATGIYNEQFF. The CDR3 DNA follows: TGTGCCAGCAGCTTAGCTACAGGGATTTACAATGAGCAGTTCTTC.

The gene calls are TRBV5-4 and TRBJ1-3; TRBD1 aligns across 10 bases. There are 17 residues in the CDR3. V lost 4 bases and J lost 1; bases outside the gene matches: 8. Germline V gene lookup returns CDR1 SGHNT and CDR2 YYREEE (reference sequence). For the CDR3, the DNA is TGTGCCAGCAGCCAACACCGGGACAGGGGATCTGGAAACACCATATATTTT. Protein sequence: CASSQHRDRGSGNTIYF.

In nucleotides, the CDR3 is TGTGCCTGGAGCCTCCTAGCGGGGGACACCGGGGAGCTGTTTTTT. It yields the protein CAWSLLAGDTGELFF. J is TRBJ2-2 and V is TRBV30; 10 bases agree with TRBD2. The CDR3 spans 15 residues. Germline CDR1 and CDR2: GTSNPN and SVGIG (reference sequence). After removal of 3 bases from V and 3 bases from J, the junction contained 4 bases not matched to a gene.

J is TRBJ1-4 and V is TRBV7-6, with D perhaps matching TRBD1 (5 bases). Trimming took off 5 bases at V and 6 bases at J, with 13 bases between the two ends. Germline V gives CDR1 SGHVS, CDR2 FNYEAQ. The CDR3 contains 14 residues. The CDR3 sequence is CASSPVRGDEKLFF. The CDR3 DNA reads TGTGCCAGCAGCCCAGTCCGGGGGGATGAAAAACTGTTTTTT.

The DNA for the CDR3 is TGTGCCAGCAGCCAAGGGGGCAGCGCGCAGGGTGGCTACACCTTC. It codes for CASSQGGSAQGGYTF. V usage is TRBV7-2 and J usage is TRBJ1-2, with TRBD1 matching 7 bases. Per the germline V gene, CDR1 is SGHTA and CDR2 is FQGNSA. V lost 5 bases and J lost 7; bases outside the gene matches: 13. The CDR3 has 15 residues.

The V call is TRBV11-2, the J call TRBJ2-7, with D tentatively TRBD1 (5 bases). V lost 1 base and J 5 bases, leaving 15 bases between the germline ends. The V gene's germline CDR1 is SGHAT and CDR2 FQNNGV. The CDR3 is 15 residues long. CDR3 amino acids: CASSLVLNRYHEQYF. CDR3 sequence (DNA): TGTGCCAGCAGCTTAGTTTTGAACAGGTATCACGAGCAGTACTTC.

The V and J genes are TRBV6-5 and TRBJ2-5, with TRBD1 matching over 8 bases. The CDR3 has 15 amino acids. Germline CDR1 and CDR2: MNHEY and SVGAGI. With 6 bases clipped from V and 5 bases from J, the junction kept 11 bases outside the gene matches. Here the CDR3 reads CASSDRTGRSETQYF. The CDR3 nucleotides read TGTGCCAGCAGCGACAGGACAGGGCGATCGGAGACCCAGTACTTC.

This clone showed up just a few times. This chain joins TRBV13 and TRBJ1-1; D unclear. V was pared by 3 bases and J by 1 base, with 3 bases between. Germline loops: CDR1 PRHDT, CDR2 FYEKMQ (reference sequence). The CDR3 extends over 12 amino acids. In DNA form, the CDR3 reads TGTGCCAGCAGCTTTGGGAACACTGAAGCTTTCTTT. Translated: CASSFGNTEAFF.

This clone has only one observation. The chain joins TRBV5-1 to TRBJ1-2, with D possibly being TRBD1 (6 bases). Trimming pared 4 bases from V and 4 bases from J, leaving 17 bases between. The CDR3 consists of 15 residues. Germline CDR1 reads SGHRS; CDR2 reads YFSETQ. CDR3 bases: TGCGCCAGCAGCGGGCACAGGGAAAGCCTCTATGGCTACACCTTC. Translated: CASSGHRESLYGYTF.

CDR3 nucleotide sequence: TGTGCCAGCAGCTTGGGGGATTATCGGGACACCTACACTGAAGCTTTCTTT. Amino acid sequence: CASSLGDYRDTYTEAFF. The chain combines TRBV5-4 with TRBJ1-1; maybe TRBD1 (6 bases). The germline CDR1 and CDR2 sequences are SGHNT and YYREEE (reference sequence). Trimming left V 0 bases short and J 3 bases short, with 18 bases between. The CDR3 is made up of 17 amino acids.

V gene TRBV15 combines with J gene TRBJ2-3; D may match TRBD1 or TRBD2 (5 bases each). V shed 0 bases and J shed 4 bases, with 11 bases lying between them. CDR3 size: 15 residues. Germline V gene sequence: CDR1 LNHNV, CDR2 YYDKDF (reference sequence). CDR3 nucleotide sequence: TGTGCCACCAGCAGAGATAATAGGGGAGCAGATACGCAGTATTTT. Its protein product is CATSRDNRGADTQYF.

CDR3 sequence: CASSVLRGRNTEAFF. The CDR3 DNA reads TGTGCCAGCAGCGTACTCCGGGGACGGAACACTGAAGCTTTCTTT. J is TRBJ1-1 and V is TRBV9, with D perhaps TRBD1 (5 bases). Germline CDR1 SGDLS, CDR2 YYNGEE. CDR3 length equals 15 residues. Trimming removed 1 base from V and 1 base from J, with 11 bases in between.